Listed below are T cell receptor beta chains from one sample, sequenced in a study of OX40 agonist ivuxolimab in advanced cancers. The data were produced by immunoSEQ multiplex PCR, yet TCRdb's version contains in-frame clones alone and is incomplete. The sample yields tens of thousands of clones, roughly 85% seen once. The sample here was CD4+ or CD8+ T cells sorted from blood, taken in a trial of the OX40 agonist ivuxolimab. The origin of the receptors is an adult with an advanced solid tumor such as melanoma, head and neck, liver or kidney cancer. CDR3s include the opening cysteine and the closing phenylalanine or tryptophan. D genes are given only for firm matches. Clone size is not always given. Where it is, it says once, few, many or a class for expanded clones.

d_gene	abundance	v_gene	j_gene	CDR3nt	CDR3aa
-	-	TRBV5-1	TRBJ2-1	TGCGCCAGCAGCTTGGAAGGTAACTATGAGCAGTTCTTC	CASSLEGNYEQFF
-	-	TRBV11-2	TRBJ1-4	TGTGCCAGCAGCTTCGGCTGGGGGGAAAAACTGTTTTTT	CASSFGWGEKLFF
TRBD2	-	TRBV14	TRBJ2-1	TGTGCCAGCAGCCAAGTTAGGCTAGCGGGGGGCAATGAGCAGTTCTTC	CASSQVRLAGGNEQFF
TRBD1	-	TRBV10-3	TRBJ1-1	TGTGCCAGCGGGGACAGGGGCCGCGCTGTGTCCATGAACACTGAAGCTTTCTTT	CASGDRGRAVSMNTEAFF
TRBD2	-	TRBV10-2	TRBJ2-7	TGCGCCAGCAGTATAGCGGGCCTTACCTACGAGCAGTACTTC	CASSIAGLTYEQYF
TRBD2	-	TRBV5-6	TRBJ2-7	TGTGCCAGCAGCCCCGGACTAGCGGGAGTCGAGCAGTACTTC	CASSPGLAGVEQYF
-	once	TRBV10-3	TRBJ2-7	TGTGCCAGCTGCCTGACAGGAGGTAGGATCTACGAGCAGTACTTC	CASCLTGGRIYEQYF
-	-	TRBV14	TRBJ2-1	TGTGCCAGCAGCCAAGATGGGAGGGAGCAGTTCTTC	CASSQDGREQFF
-	-	TRBV28	TRBJ2-7	TGTGCCAGCAGTTTCTCCAGAACCTACGAGCAGTACTTC	CASSFSRTYEQYF
TRBD1	-	TRBV9	TRBJ2-7	TGTGCCAGCAGCGGCCAGGGACAGGGAGCCTACGAGCAGTACTTC	CASSGQGQGAYEQYF
TRBD1	once	TRBV28	TRBJ2-3	TGTGCCAGCAGGTCCACCGCCGACAGGGTGAAAGATACGCAGTATTTT	CASRSTADRVKDTQYF
-	-	TRBV6-5	TRBJ2-6	TGTGCCAGCAGTTACGCCTTAGGCTCTGGGGCCAACGTCCTGACTTTC	CASSYALGSGANVLTF
-	-	TRBV7-2	TRBJ2-5	TGTGCCAGCAGCATCACAGGGTTAGGAAAGACCCAGTACTTC	CASSITGLGKTQYF
-	-	TRBV10-1	TRBJ2-4	TGCGCCAGCCGCCGGGACGCCGGAAACATTCAGTACTTC	CASRRDAGNIQYF
TRBD2	-	TRBV5-4	TRBJ2-2	TGTGCCAGCAGCCCAAGCGGGAGCCCCCTAAGGGGGGAGCTGTTTTTT	CASSPSGSPLRGELFF
TRBD1	-	TRBV4-1	TRBJ1-5	TGCGCCAGCAGCCAAGATGGAGGGGGCGGGCAGCCCCAGCATTTT	CASSQDGGGGQPQHF
-	-	TRBV7-9	TRBJ2-5	TGTGCCAGCAGCTTAGGGCGACAGCTCCAAGAGACCCAGTACTTC	CASSLGRQLQETQYF
-	-	TRBV9	TRBJ2-1	TGTGCCAGCAGCGTAGGGGTTTCCGCCAATGAGCAGTTCTTC	CASSVGVSANEQFF
TRBD2	-	TRBV27	TRBJ2-7	TGTGCCAGCAGACCCTGGGGAGGGAACTACGAGCAGTACTTC	CASRPWGGNYEQYF
-	-	TRBV9	TRBJ2-7	TGTGCCAGCAGCGTAGCCCCTAACAGGGCCGAGCAGTACTTC	CASSVAPNRAEQYF
TRBD1	-	TRBV25-1	TRBJ2-1	TGTGCCAGCAGTGACTTACAGGGGGGTCCATCGAACACTCAGTTCTTC	CASSDLQGGPSNTQFF
-	once	TRBV6-1	TRBJ1-2	TGTGCCAGCAGTGAAGCCACCAGGGGCGGCGGCTACACCTTC	CASSEATRGGGYTF
-	-	TRBV29-1	TRBJ2-7	TGCAGCGTTGGGGGGGTATGGGGCGAGCAGTACTTC	CSVGGVWGEQYF
TRBD1	-	TRBV4-1	TRBJ2-7	TGCGCCAGCAGCCAGGCCCCCGGGACAGAGACCTACGAGCAGTACTTC	CASSQAPGTETYEQYF
TRBD1	-	TRBV7-8	TRBJ2-5	TGTGCCAGCAGCGCAGACAGGGATGAAGAGACCCAGTACTTC	CASSADRDEETQYF
-	-	TRBV13	TRBJ2-3	TGTGCCAGCAGCTTACGCACCAAAACCGGCCAAGATACGCAGTATTTT	CASSLRTKTGQDTQYF
TRBD1	once	TRBV15	TRBJ1-5	TGTGCCACCAGCAGATCTCAGGGGGCTGTCGCTCAGCCCCAGCATTTT	CATSRSQGAVAQPQHF
TRBD1	few	TRBV27	TRBJ1-1	TGTGCCAGCAGTCAGACAGGGGGCGACGCTTTCTTT	CASSQTGGDAFF
-	-	TRBV11-3	TRBJ2-1	TGTGCCAGCAGTGGGTCTTACAATGAGCAGTTCTTC	CASSGSYNEQFF
-	-	TRBV2	TRBJ2-5	TGTGCCAGCAGTGAGGTTGTTCAAGGTCTGAGGGGCCAAGAGACCCAGTACTTC	CASSEVVQGLRGQETQYF
-	-	TRBV7-3	TRBJ2-3	TGTGCCAGCAGCGCCAGCACAGATACGCAGTATTTT	CASSASTDTQYF
TRBD2	-	TRBV15	TRBJ2-7	TGTGCCACCAGCACCCCTGCGGGGCTCGGGAGGGAGCAGTACTTC	CATSTPAGLGREQYF
-	-	TRBV19	TRBJ1-5	TGTGCCAGTACCAAAGACGAATCCCAGCATTTT	CASTKDESQHF
-	-	TRBV28	TRBJ1-5	TGTGCCAGCCCTCCTATGGGGGGTATTAGGCCCCAGCATTTT	CASPPMGGIRPQHF
-	once	TRBV13	TRBJ2-7	TGTGCCAGCAGCTTCCGGGACGGAACCTACGAGCAGTACTTC	CASSFRDGTYEQYF
TRBD1	-	TRBV28	TRBJ2-1	TGTGCCAGCAGTAGATGGACAGGGAAAAACAATGAGCAGTTCTTC	CASSRWTGKNNEQFF
TRBD2	-	TRBV5-1	TRBJ2-3	TGCGCCAGCGGAATTAGCGGGAGGAGCACAGATACGCAGTATTTT	CASGISGRSTDTQYF
TRBD1	-	TRBV27	TRBJ1-4	TGTGCCAGCAGTCCTACCCGACAGGGTAACGAAAAACTGTTTTTT	CASSPTRQGNEKLFF
-	-	TRBV18	TRBJ1-2	TGTGCCAGCTCACCGGAGACAGCCTATGGCTACACCTTC	CASSPETAYGYTF
TRBD2	-	TRBV9	TRBJ2-3	TGTGCCAGCAGCGGCGGGGGACTAGCGGTCACAGATACGCAGTATTTT	CASSGGGLAVTDTQYF
TRBD1	-	TRBV10-3	TRBJ1-3	TGTGCCATCAGTGACCGGGACAGGGGTTCTGGAAACACCATATATTTT	CAISDRDRGSGNTIYF
-	-	TRBV5-4	TRBJ1-5	TGTGCCAGCAGCTTGGTATTACACCCAGGGGGCAATCAGCCCCAGCATTTT	CASSLVLHPGGNQPQHF
-	-	TRBV5-6	TRBJ1-1	TGTGCCAGCAGCTCACTCCTAAAAGCCGCCTCTGAAGCTTTCTTT	CASSSLLKAASEAFF
-	-	TRBV5-5	TRBJ2-1	TGTGCCAGCAGCTTGGCCGTCTACAATGAGCAGTTCTTC	CASSLAVYNEQFF
-	-	TRBV4-1	TRBJ1-1	TGCGCCAGCAGCCGAGACGGGGTGGCGAACACTGAAGCTTTCTTT	CASSRDGVANTEAFF
TRBD2	-	TRBV5-4	TRBJ2-7	TGTGCCAGCAGCTCAGATACTAGCGGGAGATGTTCCGAGCAGTACTTC	CASSSDTSGRCSEQYF